This TCR beta chain is drawn from a study of control samples from healthy donors and cancer patients. Using immunoSEQ multiplex PCR, the repertoire was profiled, and TCRdb retains in-frame clones only, with some absent. The sample has more than 85,000 clones, approximately 83% seen once. In germline, CDR1 is MNHEY, CDR2 SVGAGI. The CDR3 has 14 amino acids. Trimming pared 2 bases from V and 3 bases from J, leaving 10 bases between. The chain employs TRBV6-5 and TRBJ1-1; D is undetermined. The sequence derives from a woman between 50 and 59 years old in good health. The material sequenced was blood. As DNA, the CDR3 is TGTGCCAGCAGTTACCGGCGGGCTGACACTGAAGCTTTCTTT. This encodes CASSYRRADTEAFF.